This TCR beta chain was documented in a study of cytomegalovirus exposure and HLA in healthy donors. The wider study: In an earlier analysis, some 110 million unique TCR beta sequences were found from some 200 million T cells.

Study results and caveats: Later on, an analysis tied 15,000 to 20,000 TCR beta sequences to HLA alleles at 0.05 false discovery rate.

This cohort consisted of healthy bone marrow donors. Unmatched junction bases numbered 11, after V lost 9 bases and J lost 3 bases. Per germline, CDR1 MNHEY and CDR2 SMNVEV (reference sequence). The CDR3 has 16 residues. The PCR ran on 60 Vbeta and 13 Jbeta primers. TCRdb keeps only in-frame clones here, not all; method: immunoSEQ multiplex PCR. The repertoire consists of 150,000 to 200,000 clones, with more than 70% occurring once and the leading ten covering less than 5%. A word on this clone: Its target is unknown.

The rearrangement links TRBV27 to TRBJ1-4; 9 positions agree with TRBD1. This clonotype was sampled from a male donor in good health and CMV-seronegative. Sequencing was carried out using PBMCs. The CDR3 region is CASGTGRVGANEKLFF. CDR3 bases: TGTGCCAGTGGGACAGGGCGAGTCGGGGCTAATGAAAAACTGTTTTTT.